Presented here are 7 T cell receptor beta chains from one specimen sequenced in a study of cytomegalovirus exposure and HLA in healthy donors. Primers included in the PCR were 60 Vbeta and 13 Jbeta primers. Repertoires were generated with immunoSEQ multiplex PCR, while TCRdb's copy carries only in-frame clones and drops some. The sample holds 81,000 or so clones, approximately 75% seen once. The sequenced material came from PBMCs. The source of these receptors is a man between 60 and 75 years old in good health and CMV-seronegative.

The rearrangement links TRBV5-5 to TRBJ1-2; D may be TRBD1 (5 bases). The germline V gene encodes CDR1 SGHKS and CDR2 YYEKEE (reference sequence). The length of the CDR3 is 14 residues. The ends were cut back, 5 bases at V and 4 bases at J, with 15 bases in the middle. The CDR3 DNA reads TGTGCCAGCAGTTTTGGGGGGACCCTCTATGGCTACACCTTC. Translation gives CASSFGGTLYGYTF.

The CDR3 nucleotides read TGTGCCAGTAGTCTTTCGACAGGGGTACGGAATCAGCCCCAGCATTTT. Encoded protein: CASSLSTGVRNQPQHF. V gene TRBV19 combines with J gene TRBJ1-5; 8 bases are shared with TRBD1. The germline V gene encodes CDR1 LNHDA and CDR2 SQIVND (reference sequence). The trim removed 5 bases at V and 4 bases at J, leaving 10 bases unmatched. The CDR3 sequence is 16 residues long.

The chain is built from TRBV27 and TRBJ2-7; D is undetermined. The CDR3 loop spans 14 amino acids. V was shortened by 3 bases and J by 0 bases, with 9 bases between the two germline ends. The germline CDR1 and CDR2 sequences are MNHEY and SMNVEV (reference sequence). CDR3 sequence: CASSFGPSSYEQYF. The CDR3 DNA reads as TGTGCCAGCAGTTTTGGTCCTAGCTCCTACGAGCAGTACTTC.

The chain recombines TRBV9 with TRBJ2-5; 7 bases are shared with TRBD1. The J segment lost 2 bases and the V segment lost 4 bases, leaving 8 bases of the junction unmatched. The CDR3 is made up of 15 amino acids. Germline CDR1 is SGDLS and CDR2 is YYNGEE. The CDR3 nucleotides read TGTGCCAGCAGCTCCCGGGACAGATATCAAGAGACCCAGTACTTC. This codes for CASSSRDRYQETQYF.

The rearrangement links TRBV9 to TRBJ2-7; the match to TRBD2 covers 8 bases. Germline V gene sequence: CDR1 SGDLS, CDR2 YYNGEE. The CDR3 extends over 15 amino acids. Losses at the gene ends were 4 bases for V and 2 bases for J; bases not matched to a gene: 8. CDR3 nucleotides: TGTGCCAGCAGCTTGACAAGCGGGAGTGCCTACGAGCAGTACTTC. This encodes CASSLTSGSAYEQYF.

The chain combines TRBV7-2 with TRBJ2-5, with TRBD2 matching 9 bases. The CDR3 runs 17 residues. V lost 5 bases, J lost 4 bases, and 14 bases stayed unmatched. Germline V gene sequence: CDR1 SGHTA, CDR2 FQGNSA. This CDR3 is CASSPPGRAGGRETQYF. In DNA, the CDR3 is TGTGCCAGCAGCCCACCAGGCAGGGCGGGGGGGAGAGAGACCCAGTACTTC. Combining the CDR3 with reference TRBV7-2 and TRBJ2-5 gives the whole variable domain GAGVSQSPSNKVTEKGKDVELRCDPISGHTALYWYRQSLGQGLEFLIYFQGNSAPDKSGLPSDRFSAERTGGSVSTLTIQRTQQEDSAVYLCASSPPGRAGGRETQYFGPGTRLLVL.

This clone was observed a single time. The chain combines TRBV19 with TRBJ1-1, with TRBD1 matching 9 bases. The germline gives CDR1 LNHDA, CDR2 SQIVND (reference sequence). The CDR3 runs 16 residues. The V and J ends lost 3 bases and 3 bases, in that order; junction bases with no gene match: 8. The CDR3 reads CASSMSQQGAYTEAFF. The CDR3 coding sequence is TGTGCCAGTAGTATGTCGCAACAGGGGGCTTACACTGAAGCTTTCTTT. The full variable domain, in which reference TRBV19 and TRBJ1-1 provide the parts outside the CDR3, is DGGITQSPKYLFRKEGQNVTLSCEQNLNHDAMYWYRQDPGQGLRLIYYSQIVNDFQKGDIAEGYSVSREKKESFPLTVTSAQKNPTAFYLCASSMSQQGAYTEAFFGQGTRLTVV.